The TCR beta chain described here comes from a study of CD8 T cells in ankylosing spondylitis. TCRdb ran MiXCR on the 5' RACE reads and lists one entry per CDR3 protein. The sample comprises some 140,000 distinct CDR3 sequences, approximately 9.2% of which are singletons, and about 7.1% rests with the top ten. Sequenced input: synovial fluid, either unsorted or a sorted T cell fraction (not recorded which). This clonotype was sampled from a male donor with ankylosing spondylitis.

CDR3 loop: CASSQGLRTGATEAFF. The DNA for the CDR3 is TGCGCCAGCAGCCAAGGCTTACGGACAGGGGCCACTGAAGCTTTCTTT. The chain has TRBV4-3 and TRBJ1-1; 9 bases match TRBD1. This CDR3 contains 16 residues. V gave up 1 base and J gave up 4 bases; unmatched junction bases: 7. The germline V gene encodes CDR1 LGHNA and CDR2 YSLEER.